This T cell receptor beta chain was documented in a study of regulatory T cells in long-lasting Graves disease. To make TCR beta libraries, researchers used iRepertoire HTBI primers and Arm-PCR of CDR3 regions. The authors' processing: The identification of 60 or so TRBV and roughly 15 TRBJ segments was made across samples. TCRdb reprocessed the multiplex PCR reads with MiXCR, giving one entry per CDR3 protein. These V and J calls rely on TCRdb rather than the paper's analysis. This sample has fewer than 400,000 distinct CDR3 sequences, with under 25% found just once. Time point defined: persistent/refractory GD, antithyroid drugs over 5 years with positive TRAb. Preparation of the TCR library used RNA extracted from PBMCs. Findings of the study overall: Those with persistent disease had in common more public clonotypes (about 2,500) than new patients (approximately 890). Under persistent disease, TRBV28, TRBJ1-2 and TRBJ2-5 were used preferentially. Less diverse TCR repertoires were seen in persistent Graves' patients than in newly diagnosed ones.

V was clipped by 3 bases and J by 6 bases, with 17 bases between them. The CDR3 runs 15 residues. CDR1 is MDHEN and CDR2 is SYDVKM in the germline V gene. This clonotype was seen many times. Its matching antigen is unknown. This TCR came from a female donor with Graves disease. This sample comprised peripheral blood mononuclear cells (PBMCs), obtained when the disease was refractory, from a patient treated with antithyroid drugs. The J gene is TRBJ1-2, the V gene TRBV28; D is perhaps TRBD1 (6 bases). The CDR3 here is CASSFGPGGHHGYTF. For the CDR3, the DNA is TGTGCCAGCAGTTTTGGGCCCGGGGGGCACCATGGCTACACCTTC.